This T cell receptor (beta chain) was identified during a study of blood T cell repertoires in COVID-19. At the level of the study: Collection of acute and convalescent COVID-19 samples took place in the United States, Italy and Spain. The analysed material was cDNA or gDNA that came from T cells, B-cell-depleted T cells, or PBMCs.

Per the original data handling: Scientists estimated how many nucleated cells there were by amplifying reference gene primers. The repertoire was sequenced with immunoSEQ multiplex PCR; TCRdb's copy has only in-frame clones and lacks some. V, J and clone size derive from that table, while D and trimming were established from the DNA sequence. The sample records about 350,000 clones, about 90% being singletons. V was cut by 2 bases and J by 2 bases, with 8 bases left in between. The CDR3 consists of 14 residues. CDR1 SGHDT and CDR2 YYEEEE come from the germline V gene. This receptor was obtained from a woman younger than 30 who had recovered from COVID-19. The sequencing input was peripheral blood. The J gene is TRBJ1-5, the V gene TRBV5-6, with a weak D call TRBD1 (6 bases). The CDR3 reads CASSFAGGNQPQHF. The CDR3 DNA is TGTGCCAGCAGCTTCGCAGGGGGCAATCAGCCCCAGCATTTT.